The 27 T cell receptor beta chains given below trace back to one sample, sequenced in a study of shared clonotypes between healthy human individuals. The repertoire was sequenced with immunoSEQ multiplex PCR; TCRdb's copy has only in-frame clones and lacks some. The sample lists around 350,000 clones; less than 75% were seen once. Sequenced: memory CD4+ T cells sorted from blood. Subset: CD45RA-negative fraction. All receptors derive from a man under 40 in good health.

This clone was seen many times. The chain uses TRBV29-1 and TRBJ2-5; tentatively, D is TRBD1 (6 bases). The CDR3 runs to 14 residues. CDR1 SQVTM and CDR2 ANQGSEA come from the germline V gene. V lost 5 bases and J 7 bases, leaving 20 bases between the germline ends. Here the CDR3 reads CSVYLGTGKGTQYF. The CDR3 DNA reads TGCAGCGTTTACCTGGGAACAGGGAAGGGGACCCAGTACTTC.

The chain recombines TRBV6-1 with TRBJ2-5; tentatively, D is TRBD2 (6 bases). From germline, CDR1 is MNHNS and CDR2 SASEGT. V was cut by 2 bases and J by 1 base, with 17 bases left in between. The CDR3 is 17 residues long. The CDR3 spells CASSEFRDCTPQETQYF. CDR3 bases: TGTGCCAGCAGTGAATTCCGGGACTGCACCCCCCAAGAGACCCAGTACTTC.

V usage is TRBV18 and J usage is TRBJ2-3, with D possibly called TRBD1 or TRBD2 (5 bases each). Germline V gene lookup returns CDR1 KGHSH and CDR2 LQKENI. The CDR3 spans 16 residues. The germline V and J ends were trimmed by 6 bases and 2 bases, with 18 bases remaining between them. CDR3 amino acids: CASSGTDGLATDTQYF. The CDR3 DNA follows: TGTGCCAGCTCCGGGACCGACGGACTGGCCACAGATACGCAGTATTTT.

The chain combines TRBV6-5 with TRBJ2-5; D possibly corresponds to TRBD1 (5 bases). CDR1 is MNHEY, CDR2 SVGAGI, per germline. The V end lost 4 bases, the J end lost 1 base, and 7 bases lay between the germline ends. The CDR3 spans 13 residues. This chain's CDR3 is CASSWQGQETQYF. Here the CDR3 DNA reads TGTGCCAGCAGTTGGCAGGGCCAAGAGACCCAGTACTTC.

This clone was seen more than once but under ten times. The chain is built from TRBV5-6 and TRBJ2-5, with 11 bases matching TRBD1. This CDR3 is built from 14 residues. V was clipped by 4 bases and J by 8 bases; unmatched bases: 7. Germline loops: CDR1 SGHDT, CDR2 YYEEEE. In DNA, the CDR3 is TGTGCCAGCAGCCTCCCGGACAGGGGGCGAACCCAGTACTTC. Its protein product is CASSLPDRGRTQYF.

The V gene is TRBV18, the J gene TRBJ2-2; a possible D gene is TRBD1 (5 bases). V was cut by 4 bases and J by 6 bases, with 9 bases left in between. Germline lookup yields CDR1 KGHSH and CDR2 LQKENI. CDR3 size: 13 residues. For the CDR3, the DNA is TGTGCCAGCTCACTCAGGGATTCCGGGGAGCTGTTTTTT. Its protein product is CASSLRDSGELFF.

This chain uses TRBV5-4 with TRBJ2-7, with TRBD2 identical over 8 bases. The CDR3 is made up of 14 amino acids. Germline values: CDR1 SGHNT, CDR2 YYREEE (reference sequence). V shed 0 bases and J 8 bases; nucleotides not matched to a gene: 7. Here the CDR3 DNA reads TGTGCCAGCAGCTTGGCGGGGGGGTCCTTCCAGCAGTACTTC. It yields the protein CASSLAGGSFQQYF.

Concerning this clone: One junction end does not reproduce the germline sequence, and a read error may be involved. CDR3 in DNA: TGTGCCAGCAGGGAAGGATTCGCCGGGGAGCTGTTTTTT. It codes for CASREGFAGELFF. This chain links TRBV6-1 with TRBJ2-2; D remains unclear. The CDR3 sequence is 13 residues long. The germline V gene encodes CDR1 MNHNS and CDR2 SASEGT.

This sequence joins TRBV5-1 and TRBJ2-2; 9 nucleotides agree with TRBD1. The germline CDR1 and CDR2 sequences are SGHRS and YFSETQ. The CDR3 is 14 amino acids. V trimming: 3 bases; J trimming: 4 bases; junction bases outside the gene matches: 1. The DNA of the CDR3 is TGCGCCAGCAGCTGGACAGGGGTCACCGGGGAGCTGTTTTTT. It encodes CASSWTGVTGELFF. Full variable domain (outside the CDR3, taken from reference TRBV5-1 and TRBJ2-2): KAGVTQTPRYLIKTRGQQVTLSCSPISGHRSVSWYQQTPGQGLQFLFEYFSETQRNKGNFPGRFSGRQFSNSRSEMNVSTLELGDSALYLCASSWTGVTGELFFGEGSRLTVL.

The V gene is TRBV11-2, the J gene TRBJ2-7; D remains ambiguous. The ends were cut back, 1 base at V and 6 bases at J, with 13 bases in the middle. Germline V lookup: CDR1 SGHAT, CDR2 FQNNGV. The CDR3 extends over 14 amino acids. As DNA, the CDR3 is TGTGCCAGCAGCTTAGCAGGCATAGTCAGCGAGCAGTACTTC. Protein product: CASSLAGIVSEQYF.

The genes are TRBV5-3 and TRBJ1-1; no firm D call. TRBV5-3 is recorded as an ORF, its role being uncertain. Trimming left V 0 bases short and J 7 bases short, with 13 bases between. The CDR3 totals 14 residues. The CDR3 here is CARSLDTDGREAFF. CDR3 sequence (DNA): TGTGCCAGAAGCTTGGATACGGACGGGCGTGAAGCTTTCTTT.

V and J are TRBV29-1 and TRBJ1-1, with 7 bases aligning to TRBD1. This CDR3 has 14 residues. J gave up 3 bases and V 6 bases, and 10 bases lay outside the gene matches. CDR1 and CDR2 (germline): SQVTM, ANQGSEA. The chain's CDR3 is CSVRGGDRYTEAFF. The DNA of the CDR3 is TGCAGCGTCAGGGGGGGTGACAGGTACACTGAAGCTTTCTTT.

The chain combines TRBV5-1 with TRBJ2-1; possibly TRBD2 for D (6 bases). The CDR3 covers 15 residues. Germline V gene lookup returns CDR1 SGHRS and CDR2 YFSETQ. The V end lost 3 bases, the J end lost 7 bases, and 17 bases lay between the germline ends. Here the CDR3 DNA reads TGCGCCAGCAGCTCCGGGTCGGGACTGGTTAATGAGCAGTTCTTC. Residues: CASSSGSGLVNEQFF.

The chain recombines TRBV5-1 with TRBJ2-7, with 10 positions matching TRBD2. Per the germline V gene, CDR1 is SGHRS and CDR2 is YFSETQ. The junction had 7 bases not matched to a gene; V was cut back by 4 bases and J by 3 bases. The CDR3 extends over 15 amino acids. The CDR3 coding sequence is TGCGCCAGCAGCACCGGGCTAGCGGGAGTCTACGAGCAGTACTTC. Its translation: CASSTGLAGVYEQYF. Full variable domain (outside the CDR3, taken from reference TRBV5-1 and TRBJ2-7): KAGVTQTPRYLIKTRGQQVTLSCSPISGHRSVSWYQQTPGQGLQFLFEYFSETQRNKGNFPGRFSGRQFSNSRSEMNVSTLELGDSALYLCASSTGLAGVYEQYFGPGTRLTVT.

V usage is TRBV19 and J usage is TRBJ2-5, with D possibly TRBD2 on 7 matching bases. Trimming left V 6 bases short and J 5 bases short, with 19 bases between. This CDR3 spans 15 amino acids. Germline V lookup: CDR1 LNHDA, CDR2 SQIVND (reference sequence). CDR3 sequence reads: CASSTRRGRVETQYF. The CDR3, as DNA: TGTGCCAGTAGCACCCGTAGGGGGAGGGTGGAGACCCAGTACTTC.

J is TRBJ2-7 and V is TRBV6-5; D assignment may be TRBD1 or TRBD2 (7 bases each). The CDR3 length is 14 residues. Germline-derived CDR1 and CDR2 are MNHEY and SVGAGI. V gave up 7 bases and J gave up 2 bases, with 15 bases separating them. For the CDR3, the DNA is TGTGCCAGCAACCGAGCGGGGACAGCCTACGAGCAGTACTTC. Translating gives CASNRAGTAYEQYF.

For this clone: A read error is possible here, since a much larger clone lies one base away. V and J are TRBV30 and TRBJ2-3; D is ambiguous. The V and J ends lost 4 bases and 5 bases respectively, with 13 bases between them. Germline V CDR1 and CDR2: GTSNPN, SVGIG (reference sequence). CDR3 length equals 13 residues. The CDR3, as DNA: TGTGCCTGGACTGGCGGAAGGAGAGATACGCAGTATTTT. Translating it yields CAWTGGRRDTQYF.

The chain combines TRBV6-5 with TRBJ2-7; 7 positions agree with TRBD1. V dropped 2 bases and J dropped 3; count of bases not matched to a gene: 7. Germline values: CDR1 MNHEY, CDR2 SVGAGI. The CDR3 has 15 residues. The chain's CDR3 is CASSYGDRRLYEQYF. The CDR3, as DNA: TGTGCCAGCAGTTACGGGGACAGACGCCTCTACGAGCAGTACTTC.

CDR3 amino acids: CASSRGNRETQYF. In DNA, the CDR3 is TGTGCCAGCAGCAGAGGGAATCGGGAGACCCAGTACTTC. The V call is TRBV5-5, the J call TRBJ2-5, with D possibly being TRBD2 (5 bases). This CDR3 has 13 residues. With 4 bases removed from V and 5 bases from J, the gap between germline ends came to 12 bases. Germline CDR1 and CDR2: SGHKS and YYEKEE (reference sequence).

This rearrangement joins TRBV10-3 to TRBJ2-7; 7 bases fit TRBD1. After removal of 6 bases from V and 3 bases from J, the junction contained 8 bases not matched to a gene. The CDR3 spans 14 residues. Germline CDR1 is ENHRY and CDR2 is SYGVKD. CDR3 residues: CAISLGQINYEQYF. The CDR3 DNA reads TGTGCCATCAGCCTGGGACAGATAAACTACGAGCAGTACTTC.

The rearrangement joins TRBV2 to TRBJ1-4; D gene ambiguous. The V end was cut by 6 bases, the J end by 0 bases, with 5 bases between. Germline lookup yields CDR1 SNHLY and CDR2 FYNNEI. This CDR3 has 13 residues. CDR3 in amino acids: CASRRATNEKLFF. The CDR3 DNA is TGTGCCAGCAGAAGGGCAACTAATGAAAAACTGTTTTTT. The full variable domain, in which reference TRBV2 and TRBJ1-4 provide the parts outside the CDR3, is EPEVTQTPSHQVTQMGQEVILRCVPISNHLYFYWYRQILGQKVEFLVSFYNNEISEKSEIFDDQFSVERPDGSNFTLKIRSTKLEDSAMYFCASRRATNEKLFFGSGTQLSVL.

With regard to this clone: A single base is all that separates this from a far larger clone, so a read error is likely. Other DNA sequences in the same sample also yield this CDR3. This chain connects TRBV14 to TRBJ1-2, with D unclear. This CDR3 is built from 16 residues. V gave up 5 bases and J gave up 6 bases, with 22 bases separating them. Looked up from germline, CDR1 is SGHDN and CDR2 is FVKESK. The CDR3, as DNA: TGTGCCAGCAGCTACAGAGACCCAAGGTCTGGGGATGGCTACACCTTC. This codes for CASSYRDPRSGDGYTF.

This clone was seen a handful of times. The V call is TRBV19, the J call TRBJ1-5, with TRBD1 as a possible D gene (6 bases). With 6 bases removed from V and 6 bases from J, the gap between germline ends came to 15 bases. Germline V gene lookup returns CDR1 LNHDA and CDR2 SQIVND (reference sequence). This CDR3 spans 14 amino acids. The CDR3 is CASRGAQILQPQHF. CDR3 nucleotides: TGTGCCAGTAGGGGGGCACAGATTCTTCAGCCCCAGCATTTT.

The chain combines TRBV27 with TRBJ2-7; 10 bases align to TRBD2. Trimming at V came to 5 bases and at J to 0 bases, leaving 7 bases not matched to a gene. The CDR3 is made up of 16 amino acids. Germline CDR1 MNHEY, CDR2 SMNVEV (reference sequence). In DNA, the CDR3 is TGTGCCAGCAGTCCCCTAGCGGGAGTGGTCTCCTACGAGCAGTACTTC. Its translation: CASSPLAGVVSYEQYF.

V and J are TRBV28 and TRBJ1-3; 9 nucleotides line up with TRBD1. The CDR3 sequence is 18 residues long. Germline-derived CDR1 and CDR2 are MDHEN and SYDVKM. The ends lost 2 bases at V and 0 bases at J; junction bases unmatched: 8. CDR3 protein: CASSLGGTGLRSGNTIYF. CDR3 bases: TGTGCCAGCAGTTTAGGTGGGACAGGGCTACGCTCTGGAAACACCATATATTTT.

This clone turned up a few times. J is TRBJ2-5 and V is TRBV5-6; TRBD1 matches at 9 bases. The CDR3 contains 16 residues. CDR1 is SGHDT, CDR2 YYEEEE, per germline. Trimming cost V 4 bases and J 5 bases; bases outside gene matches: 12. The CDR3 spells CASSLDRGPFGETQYF. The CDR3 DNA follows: TGTGCCAGCAGCCTGGACAGGGGCCCCTTTGGGGAGACCCAGTACTTC. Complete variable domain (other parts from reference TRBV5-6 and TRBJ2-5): DAGVTQSPTHLIKTRGQQVTLRCSPKSGHDTVSWYQQALGQGPQFIFQYYEEEERQRGNFPDRFSGHQFPNYSSELNVNALLLGDSALYLCASSLDRGPFGETQYFGPGTRLLVL.

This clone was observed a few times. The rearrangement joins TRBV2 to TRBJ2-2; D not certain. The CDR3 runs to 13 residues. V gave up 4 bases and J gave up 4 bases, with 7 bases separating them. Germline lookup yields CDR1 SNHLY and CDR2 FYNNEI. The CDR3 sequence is CASSVEPTGELFF. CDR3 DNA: TGTGCCAGCAGTGTGGAGCCCACCGGGGAGCTGTTTTTT.